The following is a TCR beta chain sequence with its context. The antigen remains unidentified. This sample stems from a study of cytomegalovirus exposure and HLA in healthy donors. Trimming removed 5 bases from V and 1 base from J; junction bases left unmatched: 4. In germline, CDR1 is MDHEN, CDR2 SYDVKM. The CDR3 consists of 15 residues. Findings of the study overall: It was reported that the classifier diagnosed cytomegalovirus status with high specificity and sensitivity in both the original and validation cohorts.

Researchers ran the PCR with 60 Vbeta and 13 Jbeta primers. Libraries were prepared by immunoSEQ multiplex PCR; TCRdb keeps only in-frame clonotypes and omits some of them. The table lists about 140,000 clones, roughly 85% of them singletons. The receptor was isolated from a man aged 40-55 years in good health and CMV-seronegative. Sequenced material: PBMCs. The rearrangement uses TRBV28 and TRBJ2-3, with 9 bases that match TRBD2. The CDR3 region is CASSILAGGTDTQYF. The CDR3 DNA reads TGTGCCAGCAGTATATTAGCGGGGGGCACAGATACGCAGTATTTT.